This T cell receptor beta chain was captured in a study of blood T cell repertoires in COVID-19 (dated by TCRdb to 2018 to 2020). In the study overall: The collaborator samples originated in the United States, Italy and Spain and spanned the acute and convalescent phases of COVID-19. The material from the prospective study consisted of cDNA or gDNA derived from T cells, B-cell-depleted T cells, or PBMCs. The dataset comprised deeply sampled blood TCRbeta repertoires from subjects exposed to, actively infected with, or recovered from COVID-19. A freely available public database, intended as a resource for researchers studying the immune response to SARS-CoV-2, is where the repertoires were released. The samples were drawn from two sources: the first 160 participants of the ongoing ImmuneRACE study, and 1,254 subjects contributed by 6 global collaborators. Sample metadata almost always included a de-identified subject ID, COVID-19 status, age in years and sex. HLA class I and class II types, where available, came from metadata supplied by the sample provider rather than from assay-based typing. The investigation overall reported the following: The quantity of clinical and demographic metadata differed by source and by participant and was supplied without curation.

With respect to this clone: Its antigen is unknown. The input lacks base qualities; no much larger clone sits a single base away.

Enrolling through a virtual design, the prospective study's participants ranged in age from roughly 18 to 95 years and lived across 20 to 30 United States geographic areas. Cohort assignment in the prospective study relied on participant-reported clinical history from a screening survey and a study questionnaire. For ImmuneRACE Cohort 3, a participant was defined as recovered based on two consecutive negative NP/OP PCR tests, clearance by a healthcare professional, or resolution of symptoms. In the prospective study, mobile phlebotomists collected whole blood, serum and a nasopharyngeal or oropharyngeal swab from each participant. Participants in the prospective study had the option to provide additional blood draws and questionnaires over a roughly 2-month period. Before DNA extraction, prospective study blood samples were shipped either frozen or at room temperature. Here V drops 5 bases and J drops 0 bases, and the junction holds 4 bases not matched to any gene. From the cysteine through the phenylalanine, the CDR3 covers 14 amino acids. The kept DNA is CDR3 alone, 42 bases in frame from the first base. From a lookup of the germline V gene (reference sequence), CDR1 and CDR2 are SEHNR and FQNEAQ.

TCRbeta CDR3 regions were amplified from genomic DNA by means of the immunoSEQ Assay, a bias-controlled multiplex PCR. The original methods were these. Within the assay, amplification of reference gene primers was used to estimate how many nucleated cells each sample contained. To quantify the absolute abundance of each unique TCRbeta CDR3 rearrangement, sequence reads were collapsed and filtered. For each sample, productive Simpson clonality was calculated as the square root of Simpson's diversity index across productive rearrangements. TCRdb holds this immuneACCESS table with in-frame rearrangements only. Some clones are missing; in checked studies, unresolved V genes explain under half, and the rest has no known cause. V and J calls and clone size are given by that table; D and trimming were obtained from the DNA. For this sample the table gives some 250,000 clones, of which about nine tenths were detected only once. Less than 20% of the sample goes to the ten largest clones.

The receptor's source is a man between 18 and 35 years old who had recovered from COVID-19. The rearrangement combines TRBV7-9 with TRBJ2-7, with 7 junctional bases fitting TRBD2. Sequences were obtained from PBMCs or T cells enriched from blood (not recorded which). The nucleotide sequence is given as TGTGCCAGCAGCCGGGACTATAGCTCCTACGAGCAGTACTTC. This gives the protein CASSRDYSSYEQYF.